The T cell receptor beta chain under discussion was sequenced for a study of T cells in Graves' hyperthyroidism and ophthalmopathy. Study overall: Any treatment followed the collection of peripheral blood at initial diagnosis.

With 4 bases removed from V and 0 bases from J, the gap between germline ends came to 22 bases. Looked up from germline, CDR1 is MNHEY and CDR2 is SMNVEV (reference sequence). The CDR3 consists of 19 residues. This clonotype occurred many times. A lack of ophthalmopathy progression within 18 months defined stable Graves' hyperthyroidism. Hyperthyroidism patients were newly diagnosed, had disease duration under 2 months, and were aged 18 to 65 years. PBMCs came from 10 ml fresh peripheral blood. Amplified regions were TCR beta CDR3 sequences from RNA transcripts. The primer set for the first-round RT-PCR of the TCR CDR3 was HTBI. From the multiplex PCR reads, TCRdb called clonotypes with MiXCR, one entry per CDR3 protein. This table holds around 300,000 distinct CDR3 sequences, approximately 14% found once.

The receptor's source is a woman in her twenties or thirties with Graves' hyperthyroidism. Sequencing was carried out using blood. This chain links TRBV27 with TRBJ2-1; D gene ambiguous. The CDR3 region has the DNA TGTGCCAGCAGTTCGTCGAGAAATAGGCACGGACGCTCCTACAATGAGCAGTTCTTC. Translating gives CASSSSRNRHGRSYNEQFF.